The entry that follows covers one T cell receptor beta chain sequence. Its cognate antigen has yet to be identified. Nothing much larger sits one base from this clone, and base qualities are not available. Whole blood was collected in K2EDTA tubes by collaborating institutions according to the institutions' own protocols. For TCRbeta analysis, collaborators shipped samples in one of three forms: frozen whole blood, isolated PBMCs, or DNA extracted from either of those sample types. The data derive from a study of blood T cell repertoires in COVID-19 (dated by TCRdb to 2019 to 2021). At the level of the whole study: The collaborator samples originated in the United States, Italy and Spain and spanned the acute and convalescent phases of COVID-19. Samples came from the ongoing ImmuneRACE study (first 160 participants) plus 1,254 subjects from 6 global collaborators. Deeply sampled blood TCRbeta repertoires from subjects exposed to, actively infected with, or recovered from COVID-19 were included in the dataset. The repertoires were released in a freely available public database meant as a resource for research on the immune response to SARS-CoV-2. Where available, HLA class I and class II types were obtained from metadata supplied by the sample provider rather than from assay-based typing. The material from the prospective study consisted of cDNA or gDNA derived from T cells, B-cell-depleted T cells, or PBMCs. Nearly every sample came with metadata listing a de-identified subject ID, COVID-19 status, age in years and sex.

Broad study findings and their caveats: Clinical and demographic metadata were provided uncurated, with the amount varying by source and participant.

TCRbeta CDR3 regions were amplified from genomic DNA using the immunoSEQ Assay, a bias-controlled multiplex PCR. The original pipeline was this. The number of nucleated cells in each sample was estimated from the amplification of reference gene primers within the assay. To quantify the absolute abundance of each unique TCRbeta CDR3 rearrangement, sequence reads were collapsed and filtered. For each sample, productive Simpson clonality was calculated as the square root of Simpson's diversity index over productive rearrangements. TCRdb obtained this table from immuneACCESS and retained in-frame rearrangements with V and J assigned. These tables miss some clones; where compared with another copy, unresolved V genes account for less than half of the shortfall, and the remainder is unexplained. V and J calls and clone size are as listed in that table; D and trimming were resolved from the DNA. This sample gives under 150,000 clones in total; 75% to 90% of them show up just once. The ten largest clonotypes hold 10% to 15% of the sample.

CDR1 and CDR2 (MNHEY, SVGEGT) derive from the germline V gene. From cysteine to phenylalanine, the CDR3 is 17 amino acids long. Only the CDR3 DNA stays, 51 bases, in frame from base 1. V lost 0 bases and J lost 0 bases; the stretch between them is 9 bases long. The sequence was collected from a human donor in a cohort sampled during active COVID-19. The rearrangement combines TRBV6-2 or TRBV6-3 with TRBJ1-6; confidence is insufficient to name the D gene. Sequencing was performed on peripheral blood. Here is the DNA: TGTGCCAGCAGTTACTCGATCCGGAGCTCCTATAATTCACCCCTCCACTTT. Its amino acids are CASSYSIRSSYNSPLHF.